The 23 T cell receptor beta chains presented below share a single source sample, sequenced in a study of blood T cell repertoires in COVID-19. Measured with immunoSEQ multiplex PCR; TCRdb has only the in-frame clones, and not every one. The sample lists about 350,000 clones, around 91% occurring once. Sequenced input: peripheral blood. The receptors derive from a woman aged 18-29 years who had recovered from COVID-19.

The chain combines TRBV3-1 (or the pseudogene TRBV3-2) with TRBJ2-2; 7 bases map to TRBD2. Losses at the gene ends were 3 bases for V and 3 bases for J; bases not matched to a gene: 4. Germline assignment: CDR1 LGHDT and CDR2 YNNKEL (reference sequence). This CDR3 comprises 15 residues. The CDR3: CASSHLADHTGELFF. The CDR3 region has the DNA TGTGCCAGCAGCCACCTAGCGGACCACACCGGGGAGCTGTTTTTT.

The rearrangement links TRBV30 to TRBJ2-2; weak D call: TRBD1 (6 bases). Trimming stripped 4 bases from V and 6 bases from J, with 9 bases between. Germline lookup yields CDR1 GTSNPN and CDR2 SVGIG (reference sequence). The length of the CDR3 is 12 residues. The CDR3 region has the DNA TGTGCCTGGAATGGGGGCTCCGGGGAGCTGTTTTTT. This translates into CAWNGGSGELFF.

V usage is TRBV6-2 or TRBV6-3 and J usage is TRBJ2-7; D is perhaps TRBD2 (5 bases). The CDR3 length is 16 residues. Germline values: CDR1 MNHEY, CDR2 SVGEGT. V was pared by 4 bases and J by 0 bases, with 16 bases between. The CDR3 bases are TGTGCCAGCAGTTTCGCGGGCGGTTACAGCTCCTACGAGCAGTACGTC. Translated: CASSFAGGYSSYEQYV.

The chain uses TRBV6-4 and TRBJ2-3; D may be TRBD1 (6 bases). V lost 6 bases and J 0 bases, leaving 16 bases between the germline ends. CDR1 and CDR2 from the germline V gene are MRHNA and SNTAGT. CDR3 length: 16 amino acids. The CDR3 sequence: CASRFKDRRSTDTQYF. CDR3 coding DNA: TGTGCCAGCAGATTCAAGGACAGACGAAGCACAGATACGCAGTATTTT.

The chain couples TRBV6-5 to TRBJ2-3; 11 nucleotides match TRBD2. The CDR3 sequence is 15 residues long. Germline V gene lookup returns CDR1 MNHEY and CDR2 SVGAGI. Losses at the gene ends were 4 bases for V and 3 bases for J; bases not matched to a gene: 3. The CDR3 region has the DNA TGTGCCAGCAGTTTTAGCGGGAGGGCGACAGATACGCAGTATTTT. It translates to CASSFSGRATDTQYF.

The chain links TRBV6-5 to TRBJ1-4; a possible D gene is TRBD1 (6 bases). The CDR3 extends over 15 amino acids. Germline V gene data show CDR1 as MNHEY and CDR2 as SVGAGI. The V end was cut by 6 bases, the J end by 5 bases, with 16 bases between. The CDR3 sequence is CASSLQQGRNEKLFF. Written as DNA, the CDR3 is TGTGCCAGCAGCCTACAACAGGGACGGAATGAAAAACTGTTTTTT.

This sequence joins TRBV19 and TRBJ2-4; 10 nucleotides align to TRBD2. J lost 1 base, V lost 6 bases, and 3 bases had no gene match. The length of the CDR3 is 15 residues. Germline loops: CDR1 LNHDA, CDR2 SQIVND (reference sequence). In DNA, the CDR3 is TGTGCCAGTAGCCTAGCGGGAGAGGCCAAAAACATTCAGTACTTC. Its protein is CASSLAGEAKNIQYF.

In the case of this clone: This specimen includes other DNA sequences encoding the same CDR3. The chain recombines TRBV6-2 or TRBV6-3 with TRBJ2-7; TRBD1 agrees at 12 bases. This CDR3 has 17 residues. The J segment lost 0 bases and the V segment lost 5 bases, leaving 8 bases of the junction unmatched. Germline CDR1 MNHEY, CDR2 SVGEGT. DNA for the CDR3: TGTGCCAGCAGTGACGGGACAGGGGGCTATGACTCCTACGAGCAGTACGTC. Protein: CASSDGTGGYDSYEQYV.

The V and J genes are TRBV3-1 (or the pseudogene TRBV3-2) and TRBJ2-1; 9 nucleotides agree with TRBD2. The CDR3 runs 16 residues. V was clipped by 0 bases and J by 4 bases; unmatched bases: 4. Looked up from germline, CDR1 is LGHDT and CDR2 is YNNKEL (reference sequence). CDR3 amino acids: CASSQDPLAGYNEQFF. DNA of the CDR3: TGTGCCAGCAGCCAAGATCCCCTAGCGGGGTACAATGAGCAGTTCTTC.

The J gene is TRBJ1-2, the V gene TRBV5-8; D not certain. Per germline, CDR1 SGHTS and CDR2 YDEGEE. CDR3 length: 13 amino acids. V was shortened by 4 bases and J by 4 bases, with 11 bases between the two germline ends. The CDR3 nucleotides are TGTGCCAGCAGCGCCTCCCTCGGCTATGGCTACACCTTC. Translation: CASSASLGYGYTF.

The chain couples TRBV10-2 to TRBJ2-1; 10 bases map to TRBD1. CDR1 is WSHSY, CDR2 SAAADI, per germline. Trimming cost V 9 bases and J 7 bases; bases outside gene matches: 12. The CDR3 extends over 15 amino acids. Written as DNA, the CDR3 is TGCGCCAGTACGCCCGGGACAGGGGCACGGAATGAGCAGTTCTTC. Its protein is CASTPGTGARNEQFF.

The chain combines TRBV5-5 with TRBJ1-2, with 10 bases that match TRBD1. The germline V gene encodes CDR1 SGHKS and CDR2 YYEKEE (reference sequence). V was pared by 4 bases and J by 5 bases, with 5 bases of the junction left unmatched. The CDR3 has 14 amino acids. CDR3 loop: CASSRQGAGYGYTF. The CDR3 DNA reads TGTGCCAGCAGCCGACAGGGGGCCGGTTATGGCTACACCTTC.

The rearrangement joins TRBV7-9 to TRBJ2-5; 7 nucleotides agree with TRBD1. The germline V gene has CDR1 SEHNR and CDR2 FQNEAQ (reference sequence). V was clipped by 5 bases and J by 5 bases; unmatched bases: 14. The CDR3 has 16 residues. This CDR3 reads CASSHRTGNKGETQYF. In DNA, the CDR3 is TGTGCCAGCAGCCATCGGACAGGAAACAAAGGGGAGACCCAGTACTTC. The full variable domain, in which reference TRBV7-9 and TRBJ2-5 provide the parts outside the CDR3, is DTGVSQNPRHKITKRGQNVTFRCDPISEHNRLYWYRQTLGQGPEFLTYFQNEAQLEKSRLLSDRFSAERPKGSFSTLEIQRTEQGDSAMYLCASSHRTGNKGETQYFGPGTRLLVL.

This sequence joins TRBV30 and TRBJ2-1; tentative D call: TRBD2 (5 bases). Germline CDR1 reads GTSNPN; CDR2 reads SVGIG (reference sequence). The V and J ends lost 2 bases and 10 bases respectively, with 12 bases between them. CDR3 size: 12 residues. CDR3 loop: CAWSTRPGEQFF. The CDR3 coding sequence is TGTGCCTGGAGTACTAGACCCGGAGAGCAGTTCTTC.

This rearrangement joins TRBV18 to TRBJ2-3; the D is unclear. V was cut by 2 bases and J by 2 bases, with 11 bases left in between. The CDR3 extends over 15 amino acids. The V gene's germline CDR1 is KGHSH and CDR2 LQKENI. Written as DNA, the CDR3 is TGTGCCAGCTCACCAGTTAGAGTAGCCACAGATACGCAGTATTTT. Its protein is CASSPVRVATDTQYF.

The chain links TRBV19 to TRBJ2-2; 7 bases agree with TRBD1. The CDR3 length is 16 residues. Germline V gene data show CDR1 as LNHDA and CDR2 as SQIVND (reference sequence). Trimming took 4 bases from V and 1 from J; bases not matched to a gene: 6. CDR3 loop: CASSRTTGVNTGELFF. As DNA, the CDR3 is TGTGCCAGTAGTAGGACAACAGGGGTGAACACCGGGGAGCTGTTTTTT.

This clone was seen only once. The chain has TRBV7-9 and TRBJ1-1; D unclear. Per the germline V gene, CDR1 is SEHNR and CDR2 is FQNEAQ (reference sequence). The CDR3 runs 17 residues. Deletions cut 5 bases from V and 4 bases from J, with 23 bases between. The CDR3: CASSRSGSEAWGTEAFF. The CDR3 DNA follows: TGTGCCAGCAGCCGAAGCGGGTCGGAGGCTTGGGGCACTGAAGCTTTCTTT.

This chain connects TRBV7-2 to TRBJ2-7, with unresolved D. The CDR3 loop spans 13 amino acids. Per the germline V gene, CDR1 is SGHTA and CDR2 is FQGNSA. With 5 bases removed from V and 3 bases from J, the gap between germline ends came to 11 bases. The CDR3 reads CASSLLLRYEQYV. The CDR3 DNA follows: TGTGCCAGCAGCCTCCTTCTTCGCTACGAGCAGTACGTC.

The chain employs TRBV27 and TRBJ1-4; D is perhaps TRBD1 (5 bases). The germline gives CDR1 MNHEY, CDR2 SMNVEV (reference sequence). The V end was cut by 6 bases, the J end by 7 bases, with 15 bases between. This CDR3 is built from 14 residues. CDR3 sequence (DNA): TGTGCCAGCAGCCAAATGGGGGGAGGTGAAAAACTGTTTTTT. Translation: CASSQMGGGEKLFF.

J is TRBJ2-1 and V is TRBV7-9; D is uncertain. Trimming took off 1 base at V and 0 bases at J, with 10 bases between the two ends. The germline V gene has CDR1 SEHNR and CDR2 FQNEAQ (reference sequence). The CDR3 length is 16 residues. As DNA, the CDR3 is TGTGCCAGCAGCTTAGATGGGCCGAGCTCCTACAATGAGCAGTTCTTC. Amino acid sequence: CASSLDGPSSYNEQFF. Based on the CDR3 plus reference TRBV7-9 and TRBJ2-1, the full variable domain is DTGVSQNPRHKITKRGQNVTFRCDPISEHNRLYWYRQTLGQGPEFLTYFQNEAQLEKSRLLSDRFSAERPKGSFSTLEIQRTEQGDSAMYLCASSLDGPSSYNEQFFGPGTRLTVL.

CDR3 nucleotides: TGTGCCAGCGGAAATACAGGGTTCTACGAGCAGTACGTC. It codes for CASGNTGFYEQYV. This chain joins TRBV7-2 and TRBJ2-7; maybe TRBD1 (6 bases). The CDR3 covers 13 residues. V lost 8 bases to trimming and J lost 3 bases, with 14 bases between them. CDR1 SGHTA and CDR2 FQGNSA come from the germline V gene.

With regard to this clone: The limits of the CDR3 on the DNA are not certain, so only TCRdb's listed CDR3 is given. The gene calls are TRBV9 and TRBJ2-1; whether TRBD1, the table's D call, matches the DNA was not checked. The CDR3 numbers 14 amino acids, ends counted. Germline V lookup: CDR1 SGDLS, CDR2 YYNGEE. CDR3 residues: CASSGEQGTSVQFF.

V usage is TRBV7-9 and J usage is TRBJ1-3, with 8 bases identical to TRBD1. Trimming at V came to 6 bases and at J to 4 bases, leaving 5 bases not matched to a gene. This CDR3 contains 14 residues. Germline V gives CDR1 SEHNR, CDR2 FQNEAQ (reference sequence). The CDR3 DNA sequence: TGTGCCAGCAGTCCACACAGGGGGGGAAACACCATATATTTT. This encodes CASSPHRGGNTIYF.